The TCR beta chain under discussion was sequenced for a study of blood T cell repertoires in COVID-19. Study-wide background: COVID-19 samples collected from the United States, Italy and Spain covered acute and convalescent phases. Sample material is recorded as cDNA or gDNA derived from T cells, B-cell-depleted T cells, or PBMCs.

In the original analysis: Nucleated cell counts were estimated from reference gene primer amplification. Clones were sequenced by immunoSEQ multiplex PCR, and TCRdb holds only the in-frame ones, with some missing. For V, J and clone size, that table is used; D and trimming come from the DNA. The table has roughly 75,000 clones, about nine tenths seen once. The trim removed 5 bases at V and 3 bases at J, leaving 9 bases unmatched. This CDR3 comprises 16 residues. CDR1 SNHLY and CDR2 FYNNEI come from the germline V gene. This TCR was sampled from a man older than 75 in a cohort sampled during active COVID-19. The sample consisted of peripheral blood. The chain joins TRBV2 to TRBJ2-2; the match to TRBD2 covers 7 bases. The CDR3 bases are TGTGCCAGCAGTCCTTCGACTAGCACAGACACCGGGGAGCTGTTTTTT. Translated: CASSPSTSTDTGELFF.